The sequence of this T cell receptor beta chain was determined in a study of CD8+CD57+ T cells in acquired aplastic anemia. Patients selected for sequencing had displayed CD8+CD57+ cell expansion by flow cytometry. Germline V gene sequence: CDR1 SGHTA, CDR2 FQGTGA. V was pared by 2 bases and J by 4 bases, with 7 bases between. CDR3 length equals 13 residues. CDR3 and TCR beta VDJ profiling relied on genomic DNA as the template. TCRdb independently ran MiXCR on the reads; one entry per CDR3 protein. Here the sample spans roughly 200,000 distinct CDR3 sequences, 63% being singletons. The V and J genes are TRBV7-3 and TRBJ2-3; D ambiguous. Material: sorted CD4+, CD8+, or CD8+CD57+ T cells (not recorded which) from PBMCs. This clonotype was sampled from a human donor with aplastic anemia. The CDR3 loop reads CASSLDRADTQYF. CDR3 nucleotide sequence: TGTGCCAGCAGCTTAGATCGGGCAGATACGCAGTATTTT.